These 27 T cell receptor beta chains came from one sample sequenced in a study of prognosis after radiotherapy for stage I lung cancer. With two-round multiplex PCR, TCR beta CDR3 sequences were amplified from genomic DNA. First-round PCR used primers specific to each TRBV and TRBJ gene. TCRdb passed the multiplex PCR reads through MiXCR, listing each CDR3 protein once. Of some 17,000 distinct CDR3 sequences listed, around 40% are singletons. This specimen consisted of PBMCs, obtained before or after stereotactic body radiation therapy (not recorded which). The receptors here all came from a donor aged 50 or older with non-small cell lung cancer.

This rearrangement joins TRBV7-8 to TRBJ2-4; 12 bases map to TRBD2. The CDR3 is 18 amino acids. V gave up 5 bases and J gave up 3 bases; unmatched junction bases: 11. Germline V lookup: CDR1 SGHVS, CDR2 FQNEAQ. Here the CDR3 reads CASSLRLAGVGYKNIQYF. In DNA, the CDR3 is TGTGCCAGCAGCCTCCGACTAGCGGGGGTCGGTTACAAAAACATTCAGTACTTC.

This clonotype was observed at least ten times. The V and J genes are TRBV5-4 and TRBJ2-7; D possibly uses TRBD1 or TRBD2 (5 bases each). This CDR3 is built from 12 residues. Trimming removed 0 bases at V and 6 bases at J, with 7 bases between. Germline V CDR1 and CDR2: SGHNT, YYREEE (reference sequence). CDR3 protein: CASSLEGTEQYF. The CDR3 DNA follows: TGTGCCAGCAGCTTGGAGGGGACCGAGCAGTACTTC.

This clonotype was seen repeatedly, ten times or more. The CDR3: CASSRSGGANTGELFF. The CDR3 bases are TGTGCCAGTAGCCGAAGCGGGGGCGCGAACACCGGGGAGCTGTTTTTT. The chain recombines TRBV19 with TRBJ2-2; 8 bases match TRBD2. V dropped 6 bases and J dropped 0; count of bases not matched to a gene: 6. CDR3 length equals 16 residues. The germline V gene has CDR1 LNHDA and CDR2 SQIVND (reference sequence).

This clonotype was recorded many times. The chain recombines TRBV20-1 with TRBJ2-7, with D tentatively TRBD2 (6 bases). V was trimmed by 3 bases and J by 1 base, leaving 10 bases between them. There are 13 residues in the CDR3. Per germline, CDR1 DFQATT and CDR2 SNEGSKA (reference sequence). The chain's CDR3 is CSASGGTSYEQYF. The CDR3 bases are TGCAGTGCTAGTGGGGGGACTTCCTACGAGCAGTACTTC.

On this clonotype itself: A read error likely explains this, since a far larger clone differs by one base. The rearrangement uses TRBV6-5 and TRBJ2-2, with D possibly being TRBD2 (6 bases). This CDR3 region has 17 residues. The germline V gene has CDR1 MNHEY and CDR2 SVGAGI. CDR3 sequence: CASRSRRGRSNTGDLFF. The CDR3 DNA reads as TGTGCCAGCCGAAGTAGGAGGGGCCGGTCGAACACCGGGGACCTGTTTTTT.

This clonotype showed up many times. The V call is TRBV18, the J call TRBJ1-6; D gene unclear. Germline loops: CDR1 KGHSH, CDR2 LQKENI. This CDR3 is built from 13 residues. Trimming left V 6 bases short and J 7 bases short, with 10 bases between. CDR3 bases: TGTGCCAGCTCCCTATCGAGAAATTCACCCCTCCACTTT. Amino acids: CASSLSRNSPLHF.

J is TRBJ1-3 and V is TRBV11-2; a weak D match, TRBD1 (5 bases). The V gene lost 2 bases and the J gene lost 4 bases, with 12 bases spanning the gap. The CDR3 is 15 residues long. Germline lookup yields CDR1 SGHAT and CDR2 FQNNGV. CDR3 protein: CASSLTRAGGNTIYF. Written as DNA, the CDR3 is TGTGCCAGCAGCTTAACCAGGGCGGGAGGAAACACCATATATTTT. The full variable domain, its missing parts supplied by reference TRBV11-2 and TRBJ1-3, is EAGVAQSPRYKIIEKRQSVAFWCNPISGHATLYWYQQILGQGPKLLIQFQNNGVVDDSQLPKDRFSAERLKGVDSTLKIQPAKLEDSAVYLCASSLTRAGGNTIYFGEGSWLTVV.

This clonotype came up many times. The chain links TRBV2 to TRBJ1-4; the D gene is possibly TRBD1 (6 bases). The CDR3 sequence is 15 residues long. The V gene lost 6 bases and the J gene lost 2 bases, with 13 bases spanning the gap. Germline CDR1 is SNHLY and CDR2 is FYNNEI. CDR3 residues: CASRPQGMTNEKLFF. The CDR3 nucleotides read TGTGCCAGCAGGCCTCAGGGGATGACTAATGAAAAACTGTTTTTT.

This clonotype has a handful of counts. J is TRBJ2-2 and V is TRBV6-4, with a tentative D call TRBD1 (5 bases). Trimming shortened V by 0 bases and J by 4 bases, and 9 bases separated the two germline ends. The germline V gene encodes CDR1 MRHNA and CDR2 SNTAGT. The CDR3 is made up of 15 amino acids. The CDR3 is CASSDSPGSTGELFF. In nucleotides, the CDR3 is TGTGCCAGCAGTGACTCACCAGGGTCCACCGGGGAGCTGTTTTTT.

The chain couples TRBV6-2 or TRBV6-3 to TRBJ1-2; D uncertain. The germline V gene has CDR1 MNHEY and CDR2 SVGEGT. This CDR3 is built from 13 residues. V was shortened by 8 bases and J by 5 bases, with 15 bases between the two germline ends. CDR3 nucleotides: TGTGCCAGCGATGTTAGCGGAGGGTATGGCTACACCTTC. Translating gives CASDVSGGYGYTF.

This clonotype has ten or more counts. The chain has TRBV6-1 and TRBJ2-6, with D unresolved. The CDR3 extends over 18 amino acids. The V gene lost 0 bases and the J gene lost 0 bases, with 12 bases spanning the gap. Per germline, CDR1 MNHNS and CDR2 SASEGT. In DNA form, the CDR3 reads TGTGCCAGCAGTGAAGCCCCGGGTACGAGCTCTGGGGCCAACGTCCTGACTTTC. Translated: CASSEAPGTSSGANVLTF.

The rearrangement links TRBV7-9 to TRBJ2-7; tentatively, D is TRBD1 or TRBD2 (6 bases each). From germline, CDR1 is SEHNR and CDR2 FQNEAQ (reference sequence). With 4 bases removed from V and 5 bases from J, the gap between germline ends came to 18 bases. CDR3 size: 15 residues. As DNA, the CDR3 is TGTGCCAGCAGCTCCCCCGGGGGCGTTACGAACGAGCAGTACTTC. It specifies CASSSPGGVTNEQYF.

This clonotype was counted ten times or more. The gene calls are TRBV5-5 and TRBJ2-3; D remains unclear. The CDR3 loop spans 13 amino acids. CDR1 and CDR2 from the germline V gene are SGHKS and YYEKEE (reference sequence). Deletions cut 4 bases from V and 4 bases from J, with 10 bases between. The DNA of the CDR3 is TGTGCCAGCAGCCCGGGCGTAGCAGATACGCAGTATTTT. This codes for CASSPGVADTQYF.

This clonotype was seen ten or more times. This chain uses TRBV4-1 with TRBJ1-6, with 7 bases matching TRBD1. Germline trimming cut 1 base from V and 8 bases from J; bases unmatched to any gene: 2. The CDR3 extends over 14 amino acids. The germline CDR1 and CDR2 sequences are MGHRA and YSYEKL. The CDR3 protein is CASSQVDRYSPLHF. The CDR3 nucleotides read TGCGCCAGCAGCCAAGTGGACAGGTATTCACCCCTCCACTTT.

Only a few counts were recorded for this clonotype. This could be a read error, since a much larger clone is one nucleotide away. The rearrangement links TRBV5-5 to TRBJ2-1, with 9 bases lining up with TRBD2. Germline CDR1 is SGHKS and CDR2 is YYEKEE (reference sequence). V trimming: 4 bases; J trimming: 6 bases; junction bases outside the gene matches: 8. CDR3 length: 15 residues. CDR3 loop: CASSGLAGECNEQFF. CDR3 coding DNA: TGTGCCAGCAGCGGCTTAGCGGGGGAATGCAATGAGCAGTTCTTC.

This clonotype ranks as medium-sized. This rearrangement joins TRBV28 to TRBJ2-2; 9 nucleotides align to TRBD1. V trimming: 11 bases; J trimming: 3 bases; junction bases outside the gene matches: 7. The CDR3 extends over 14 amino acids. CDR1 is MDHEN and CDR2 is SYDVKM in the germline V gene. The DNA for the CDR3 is TGTGCCGGCTCCGGGACAGGGCACACCGGGGAGCTGTTTTTT. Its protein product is CAGSGTGHTGELFF.

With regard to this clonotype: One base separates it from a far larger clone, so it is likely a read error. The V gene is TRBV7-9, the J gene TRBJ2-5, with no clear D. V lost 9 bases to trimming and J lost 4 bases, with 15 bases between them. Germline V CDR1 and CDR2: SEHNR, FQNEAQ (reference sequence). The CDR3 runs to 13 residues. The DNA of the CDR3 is TGTGCCAGTGCGGTGCCCACCGGAGAGACCCAGTACTTC. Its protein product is CASAVPTGETQYF.

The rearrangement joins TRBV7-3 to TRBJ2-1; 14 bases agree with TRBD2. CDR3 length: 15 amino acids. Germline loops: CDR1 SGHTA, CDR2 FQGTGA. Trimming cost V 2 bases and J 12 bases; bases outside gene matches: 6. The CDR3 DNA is TGTGCCAGCAGCTTAGGGGGGACTAGCGGGGGAAGGCAGTTCTTC. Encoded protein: CASSLGGTSGGRQFF.

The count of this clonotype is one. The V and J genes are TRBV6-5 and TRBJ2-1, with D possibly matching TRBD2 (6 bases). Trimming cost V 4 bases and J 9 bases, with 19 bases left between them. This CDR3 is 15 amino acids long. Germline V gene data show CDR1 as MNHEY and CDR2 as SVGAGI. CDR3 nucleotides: TGTGCCAGCAGTTTGACCGTCGGGAGTTATAGTGAGCAGTTCTTC. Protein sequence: CASSLTVGSYSEQFF.

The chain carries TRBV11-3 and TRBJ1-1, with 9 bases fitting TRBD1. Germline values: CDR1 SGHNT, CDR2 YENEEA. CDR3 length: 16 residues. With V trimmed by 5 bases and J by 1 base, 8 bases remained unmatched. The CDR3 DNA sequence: TGTGCCAGCAGCCAGACAGGGGGAAGTTCGAACACTGAAGCTTTCTTT. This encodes CASSQTGGSSNTEAFF.

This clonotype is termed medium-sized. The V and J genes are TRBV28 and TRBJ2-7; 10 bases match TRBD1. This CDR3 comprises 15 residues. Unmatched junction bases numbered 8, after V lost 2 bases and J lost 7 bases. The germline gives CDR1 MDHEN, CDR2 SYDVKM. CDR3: CASSLSGTGAGEQYF. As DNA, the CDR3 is TGTGCCAGCAGTTTAAGCGGGACAGGGGCGGGTGAGCAGTACTTC.

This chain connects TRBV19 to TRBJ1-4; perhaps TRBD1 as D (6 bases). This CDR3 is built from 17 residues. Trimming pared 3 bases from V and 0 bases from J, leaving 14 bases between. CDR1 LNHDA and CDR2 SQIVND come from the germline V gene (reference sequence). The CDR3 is CASSISRGTSTNEKLFF. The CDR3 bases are TGTGCCAGTAGTATTTCGCGGGGGACATCAACTAATGAAAAACTGTTTTTT.

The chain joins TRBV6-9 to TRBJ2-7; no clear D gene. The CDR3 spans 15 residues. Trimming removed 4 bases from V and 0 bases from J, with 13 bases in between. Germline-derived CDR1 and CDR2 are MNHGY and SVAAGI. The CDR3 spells CASSSTASSSYEQYF. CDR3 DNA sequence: TGTGCCAGCAGTTCGACGGCGTCTAGCTCCTACGAGCAGTACTTC.

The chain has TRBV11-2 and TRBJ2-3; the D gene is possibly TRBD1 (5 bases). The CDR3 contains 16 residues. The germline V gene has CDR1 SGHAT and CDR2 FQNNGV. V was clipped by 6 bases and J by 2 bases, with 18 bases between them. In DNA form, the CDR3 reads TGTGCCAGCAGATACACAGGCAAAAAGGCCACAGATACGCAGTATTTT. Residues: CASRYTGKKATDTQYF. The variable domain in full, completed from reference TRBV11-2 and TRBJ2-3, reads EAGVAQSPRYKIIEKRQSVAFWCNPISGHATLYWYQQILGQGPKLLIQFQNNGVVDDSQLPKDRFSAERLKGVDSTLKIQPAKLEDSAVYLCASRYTGKKATDTQYFGPGTRLTVL.

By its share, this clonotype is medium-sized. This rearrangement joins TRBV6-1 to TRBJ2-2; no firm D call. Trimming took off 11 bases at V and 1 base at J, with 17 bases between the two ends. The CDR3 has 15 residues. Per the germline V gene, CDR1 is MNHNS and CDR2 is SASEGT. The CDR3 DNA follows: TGTGCCGCCACTGGCACGCTCCTGAACACCGGGGAGCTGTTTTTT. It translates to CAATGTLLNTGELFF.

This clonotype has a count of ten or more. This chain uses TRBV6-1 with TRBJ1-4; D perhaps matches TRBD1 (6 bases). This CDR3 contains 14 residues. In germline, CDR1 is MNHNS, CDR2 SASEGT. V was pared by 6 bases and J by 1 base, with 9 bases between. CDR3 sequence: CASSLTGTNEKLFF. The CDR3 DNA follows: TGTGCCAGCAGCCTGACAGGAACTAATGAAAAACTGTTTTTT.

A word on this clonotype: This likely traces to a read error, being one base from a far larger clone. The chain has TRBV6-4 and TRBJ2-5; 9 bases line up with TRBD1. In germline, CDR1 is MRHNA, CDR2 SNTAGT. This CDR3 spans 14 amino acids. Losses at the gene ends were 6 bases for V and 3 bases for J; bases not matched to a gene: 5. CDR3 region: CASRSRTGEETQYF. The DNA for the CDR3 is TGTGCCAGCAGGTCAAGGACAGGGGAAGAGACCCAGTACTTC.